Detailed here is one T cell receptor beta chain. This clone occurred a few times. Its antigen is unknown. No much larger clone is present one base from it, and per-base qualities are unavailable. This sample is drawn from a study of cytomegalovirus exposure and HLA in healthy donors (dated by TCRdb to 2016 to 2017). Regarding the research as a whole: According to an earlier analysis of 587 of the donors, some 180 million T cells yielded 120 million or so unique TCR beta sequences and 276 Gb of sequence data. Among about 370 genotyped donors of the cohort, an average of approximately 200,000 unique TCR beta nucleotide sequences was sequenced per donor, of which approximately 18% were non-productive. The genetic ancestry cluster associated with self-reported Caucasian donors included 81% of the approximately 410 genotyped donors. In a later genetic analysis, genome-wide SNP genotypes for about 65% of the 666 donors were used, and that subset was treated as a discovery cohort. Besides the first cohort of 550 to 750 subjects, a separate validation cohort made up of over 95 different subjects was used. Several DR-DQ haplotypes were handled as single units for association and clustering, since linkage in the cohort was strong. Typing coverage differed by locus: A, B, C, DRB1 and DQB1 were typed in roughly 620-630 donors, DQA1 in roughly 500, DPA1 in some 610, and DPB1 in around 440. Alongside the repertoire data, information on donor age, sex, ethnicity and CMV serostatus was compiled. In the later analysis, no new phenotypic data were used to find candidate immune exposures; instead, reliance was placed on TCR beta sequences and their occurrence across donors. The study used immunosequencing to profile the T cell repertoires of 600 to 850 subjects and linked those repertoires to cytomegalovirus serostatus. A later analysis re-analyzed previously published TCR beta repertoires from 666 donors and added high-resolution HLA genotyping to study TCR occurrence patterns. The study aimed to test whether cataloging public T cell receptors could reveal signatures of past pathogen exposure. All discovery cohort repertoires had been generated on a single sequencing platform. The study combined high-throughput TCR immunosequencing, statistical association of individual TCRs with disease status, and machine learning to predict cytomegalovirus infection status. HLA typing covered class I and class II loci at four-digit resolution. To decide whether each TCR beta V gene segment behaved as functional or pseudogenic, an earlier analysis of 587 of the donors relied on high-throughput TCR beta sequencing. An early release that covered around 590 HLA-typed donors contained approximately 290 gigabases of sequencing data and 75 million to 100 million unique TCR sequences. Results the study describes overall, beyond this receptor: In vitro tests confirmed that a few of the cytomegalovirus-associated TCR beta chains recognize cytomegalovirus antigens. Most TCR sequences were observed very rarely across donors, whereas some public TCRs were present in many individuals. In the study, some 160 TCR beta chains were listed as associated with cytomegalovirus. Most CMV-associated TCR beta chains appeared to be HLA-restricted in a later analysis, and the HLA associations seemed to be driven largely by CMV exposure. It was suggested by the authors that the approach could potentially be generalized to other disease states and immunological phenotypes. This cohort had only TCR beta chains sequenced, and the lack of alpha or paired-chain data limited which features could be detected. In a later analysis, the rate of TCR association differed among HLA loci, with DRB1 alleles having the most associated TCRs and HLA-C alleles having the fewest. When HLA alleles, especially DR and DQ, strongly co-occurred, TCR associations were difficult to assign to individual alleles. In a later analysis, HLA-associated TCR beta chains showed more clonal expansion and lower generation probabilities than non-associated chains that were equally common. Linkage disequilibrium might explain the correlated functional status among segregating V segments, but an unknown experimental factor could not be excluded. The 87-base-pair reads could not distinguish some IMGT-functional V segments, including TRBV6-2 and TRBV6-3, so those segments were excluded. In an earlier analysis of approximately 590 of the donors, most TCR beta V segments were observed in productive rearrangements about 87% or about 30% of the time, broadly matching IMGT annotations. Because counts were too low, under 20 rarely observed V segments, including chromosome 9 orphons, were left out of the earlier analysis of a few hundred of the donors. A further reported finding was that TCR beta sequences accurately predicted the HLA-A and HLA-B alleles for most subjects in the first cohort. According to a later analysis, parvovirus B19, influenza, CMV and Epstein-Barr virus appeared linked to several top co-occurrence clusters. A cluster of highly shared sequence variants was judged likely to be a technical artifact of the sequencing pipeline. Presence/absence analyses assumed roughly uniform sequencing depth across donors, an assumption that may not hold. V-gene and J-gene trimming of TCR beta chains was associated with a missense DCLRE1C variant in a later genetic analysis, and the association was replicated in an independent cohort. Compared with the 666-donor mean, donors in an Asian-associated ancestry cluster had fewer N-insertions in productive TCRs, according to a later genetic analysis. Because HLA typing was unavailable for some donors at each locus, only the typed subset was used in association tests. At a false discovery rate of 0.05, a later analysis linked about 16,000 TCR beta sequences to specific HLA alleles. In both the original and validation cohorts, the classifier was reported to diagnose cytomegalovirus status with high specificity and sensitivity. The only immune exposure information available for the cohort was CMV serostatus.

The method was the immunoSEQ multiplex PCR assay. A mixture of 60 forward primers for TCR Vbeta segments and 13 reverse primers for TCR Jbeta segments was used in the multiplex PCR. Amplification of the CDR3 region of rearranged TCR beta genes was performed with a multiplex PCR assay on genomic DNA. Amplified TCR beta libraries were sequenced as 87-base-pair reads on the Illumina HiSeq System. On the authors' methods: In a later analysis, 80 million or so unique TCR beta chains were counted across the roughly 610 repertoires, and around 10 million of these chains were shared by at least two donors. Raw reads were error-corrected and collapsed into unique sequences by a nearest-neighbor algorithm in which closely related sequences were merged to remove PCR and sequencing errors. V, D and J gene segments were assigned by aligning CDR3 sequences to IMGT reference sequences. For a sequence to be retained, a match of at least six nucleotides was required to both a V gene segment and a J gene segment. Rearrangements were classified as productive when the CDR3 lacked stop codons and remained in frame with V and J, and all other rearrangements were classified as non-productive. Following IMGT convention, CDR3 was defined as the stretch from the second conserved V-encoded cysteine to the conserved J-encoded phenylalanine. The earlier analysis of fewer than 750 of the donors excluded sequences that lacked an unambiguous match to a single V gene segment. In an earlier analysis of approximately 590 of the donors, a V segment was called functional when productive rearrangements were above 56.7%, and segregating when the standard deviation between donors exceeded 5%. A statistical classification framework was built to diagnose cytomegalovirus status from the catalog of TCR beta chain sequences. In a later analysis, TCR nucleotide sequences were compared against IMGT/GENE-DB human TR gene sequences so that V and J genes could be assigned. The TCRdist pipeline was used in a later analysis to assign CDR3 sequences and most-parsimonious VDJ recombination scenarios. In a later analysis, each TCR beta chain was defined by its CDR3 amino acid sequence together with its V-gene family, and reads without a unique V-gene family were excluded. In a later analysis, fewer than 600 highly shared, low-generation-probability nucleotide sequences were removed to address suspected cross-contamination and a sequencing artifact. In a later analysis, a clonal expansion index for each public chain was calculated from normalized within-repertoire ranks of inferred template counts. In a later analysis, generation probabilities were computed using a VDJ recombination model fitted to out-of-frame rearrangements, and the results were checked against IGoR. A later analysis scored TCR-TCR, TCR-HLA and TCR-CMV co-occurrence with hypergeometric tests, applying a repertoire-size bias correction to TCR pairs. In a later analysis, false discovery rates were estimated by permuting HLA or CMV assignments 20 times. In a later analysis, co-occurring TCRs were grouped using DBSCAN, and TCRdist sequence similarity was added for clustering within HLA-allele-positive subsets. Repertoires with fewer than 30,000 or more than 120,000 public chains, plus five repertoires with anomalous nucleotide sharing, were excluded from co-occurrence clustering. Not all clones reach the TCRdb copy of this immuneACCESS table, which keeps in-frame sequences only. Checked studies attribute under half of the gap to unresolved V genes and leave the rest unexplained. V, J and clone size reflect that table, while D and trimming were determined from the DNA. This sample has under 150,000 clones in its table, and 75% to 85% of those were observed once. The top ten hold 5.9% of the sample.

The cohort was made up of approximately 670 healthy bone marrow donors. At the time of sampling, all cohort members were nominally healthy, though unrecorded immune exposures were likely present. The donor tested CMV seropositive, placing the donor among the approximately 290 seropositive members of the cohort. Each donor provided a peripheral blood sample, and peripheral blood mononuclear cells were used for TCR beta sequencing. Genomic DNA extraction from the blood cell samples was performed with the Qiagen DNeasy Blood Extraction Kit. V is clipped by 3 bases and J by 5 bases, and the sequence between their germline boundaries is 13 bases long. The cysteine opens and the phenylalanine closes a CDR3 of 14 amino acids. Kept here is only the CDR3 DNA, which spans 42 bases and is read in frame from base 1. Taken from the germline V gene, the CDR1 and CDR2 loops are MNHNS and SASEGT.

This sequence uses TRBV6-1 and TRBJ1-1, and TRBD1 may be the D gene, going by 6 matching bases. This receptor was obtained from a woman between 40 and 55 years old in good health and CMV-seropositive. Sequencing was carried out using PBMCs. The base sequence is TGTGCCAGCAGTGATTGGGGGCTGGGGACTGAAGCTTTCTTT. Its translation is CASSDWGLGTEAFF.